One sample yielded the 30 T cell receptor beta chains listed below, sequenced in a study of blood T cell repertoires in COVID-19. Clones were read by immunoSEQ multiplex PCR, and TCRdb kept only the in-frame ones, dropping some. The repertoire includes roughly 240,000 clones, approximately 85% of them detected once, and about 8.2% sits in the top ten. The sequencing sample was made of PBMCs or T cells enriched from blood (not recorded which). These receptors all stem from a woman aged 45-65 years with acute COVID-19.

This rearrangement joins TRBV5-1 to TRBJ1-1; perhaps TRBD1 as D (5 bases). V lost 4 bases to trimming and J lost 0 bases, with 16 bases between them. This CDR3 comprises 16 residues. Germline assignment: CDR1 SGHRS and CDR2 YFSETQ. The CDR3 sequence is CASSRGGSLMNTEAFF. The CDR3 DNA reads as TGCGCCAGCAGCCGCGGGGGGAGTCTTATGAACACTGAAGCTTTCTTT.

The CDR3 region has the DNA TGTGCCAGCAGCGAGGGAGTTCATAATTCACCCCTCCACTTT. Translated: CASSEGVHNSPLHF. The chain uses TRBV9 and TRBJ1-6, with no clear D. The CDR3 sequence is 14 residues long. The V gene lost 3 bases and the J gene lost 5 bases, with 9 bases spanning the gap. Germline V gene data show CDR1 as SGDLS and CDR2 as YYNGEE.

This clone was recorded only once. Other nucleotide sequences in the sample specify the same CDR3. The chain employs TRBV19 and TRBJ2-3; D ambiguous. Per the germline V gene, CDR1 is LNHDA and CDR2 is SQIVND (reference sequence). CDR3 length equals 13 residues. Trimming removed 1 base at V and 2 bases at J, with 4 bases between. The CDR3: CASSIGLTDTQYF. The CDR3, as DNA: TGTGCCAGTAGTATAGGTCTCACAGATACGCAGTATTTT.

This clone was picked up a small number of times. This chain uses TRBV7-6 with TRBJ1-1, with 8 bases that match TRBD1. Germline CDR1 is SGHVS and CDR2 is FNYEAQ. This CDR3 is built from 14 residues. The V and J ends lost 5 bases and 5 bases, in that order; junction bases with no gene match: 7. The CDR3 DNA is TGTGCCAGCAGCCCAAGACAGGGGAGGACTGAAGCTTTCTTT. Protein product: CASSPRQGRTEAFF.

CDR3 nucleotides: TGTGCCAGTAGCCCCGACAGGCGCAGACACGAGCAGTACTTC. Translating it yields CASSPDRRRHEQYF. The V and J genes are TRBV19 and TRBJ2-7; D possibly corresponds to TRBD1 (6 bases). V lost 6 bases and J 5 bases, leaving 17 bases between the germline ends. Germline V gene sequence: CDR1 LNHDA, CDR2 SQIVND (reference sequence). The CDR3 covers 14 residues.

The gene calls are TRBV2 and TRBJ2-6; the D gene is possibly TRBD2 (6 bases). CDR3 length: 15 amino acids. Germline assignment: CDR1 SNHLY and CDR2 FYNNEI. The V end lost 3 bases, the J end lost 2 bases, and 8 bases lay between the germline ends. The chain's CDR3 is CASSEEGTGANVLTF. The CDR3 DNA reads as TGTGCCAGCAGTGAGGAGGGGACTGGGGCCAACGTCCTGACTTTC.

The gene calls are TRBV7-9 and TRBJ1-5; D gene uncertain. Germline assignment: CDR1 SEHNR and CDR2 FQNEAQ (reference sequence). V lost 2 bases and J 3 bases, leaving 5 bases between the germline ends. The CDR3 spans 13 residues. CDR3 nucleotides: TGTGCCAGCAGCTTACAGGACAATCAGCCCCAGCATTTT. Residues: CASSLQDNQPQHF.

The chain carries TRBV5-6 and TRBJ1-2, with a tentative D call TRBD1 (6 bases). There are 13 residues in the CDR3. Trimming removed 3 bases from V and 8 bases from J, with 14 bases in between. CDR1 is SGHDT, CDR2 YYEEEE, per germline. CDR3 nucleotide sequence: TGTGCCAGCAGCTCCCGACAGGCGCGGGGCTACACCTTC. This encodes CASSSRQARGYTF.

In DNA, the CDR3 is TGCGCCAGCAGCCATGTCCCCCGCGACACCATATATTTT. This codes for CASSHVPRDTIYF. The chain couples TRBV4-3 to TRBJ1-3, with D unclear. The germline V gene has CDR1 LGHNA and CDR2 YSLEER. This CDR3 comprises 13 residues. The germline V and J ends were trimmed by 3 bases and 8 bases, with 11 bases remaining between them.

The rearrangement uses TRBV7-2 and TRBJ1-2, with 12 bases lining up with TRBD1. This CDR3 has 14 residues. Germline assignment: CDR1 SGHTA and CDR2 FQGNSA. J gave up 6 bases and V 5 bases, and 4 bases lay outside the gene matches. CDR3 residues: CASSGDRGRNGYTF. DNA for the CDR3: TGTGCCAGCAGCGGGGACAGGGGGCGCAATGGCTACACCTTC.

The V call is TRBV12-3 or TRBV12-4, the J call TRBJ1-1, with a possible D match to TRBD1 (5 bases). V was cut by 6 bases and J by 10 bases, with 18 bases left in between. This CDR3 spans 13 amino acids. The CDR3 nucleotides read TGTGCCAGCAGGGGAGGCGGGAGGGGAGTAGCTTTCTTT. Protein sequence: CASRGGGRGVAFF.

V is TRBV15 and J is TRBJ2-3, with D maybe TRBD2 (5 bases). CDR1 and CDR2 (germline): LNHNV, YYDKDF (reference sequence). This CDR3 has 16 amino acids. With 0 bases removed from V and 0 bases from J, the gap between germline ends came to 10 bases. The CDR3 nucleotides read TGTGCCACCAGCAGAGATAGAGCGGCTAGCACAGATACGCAGTATTTT. Encoded protein: CATSRDRAASTDTQYF.

V gene TRBV6-5 combines with J gene TRBJ1-1; TRBD1 matches at 7 bases. This CDR3 has 15 amino acids. V shed 2 bases and J 3 bases; nucleotides not matched to a gene: 6. CDR1 MNHEY and CDR2 SVGAGI come from the germline V gene. CDR3: CASSYGFGTDTEAFF. CDR3 bases: TGTGCCAGCAGTTACGGCTTCGGGACAGACACTGAAGCTTTCTTT.

The chain links TRBV6-2 or TRBV6-3 to TRBJ2-3; 11 bases align to TRBD1. Unmatched junction bases numbered 2, after V lost 2 bases and J lost 4 bases. This CDR3 is built from 15 residues. Per the germline V gene, CDR1 is MNHEY and CDR2 is SVGEGT. This CDR3 is CASSYGTGGADTQYF. The CDR3 bases are TGTGCCAGCAGTTACGGGACAGGGGGTGCAGATACGCAGTATTTT.

Ten or more counts support this clone. The rearrangement links TRBV7-2 to TRBJ1-1, with 9 bases that match TRBD1. CDR1 is SGHTA and CDR2 is FQGNSA in the germline V gene. This CDR3 comprises 17 residues. V lost 3 bases, J lost 1 base, and 9 bases stayed unmatched. CDR3 residues: CASSFLYRGRGNTEAFF. The CDR3 coding sequence is TGTGCCAGCAGCTTCCTTTACAGGGGGCGCGGGAACACTGAAGCTTTCTTT.

In nucleotides, the CDR3 is TGCAGCGTTGAGTCGGCTGGAAACACCATATATTTT. This translates into CSVESAGNTIYF. The chain combines TRBV29-1 with TRBJ1-3, with D uncertain. The CDR3 loop spans 12 amino acids. Germline loops: CDR1 SQVTM, CDR2 ANQGSEA. Trimming shortened V by 3 bases and J by 2 bases, and 5 bases separated the two germline ends.

CDR3 sequence: CASTQERAYNEQFF. The DNA for the CDR3 is TGTGCCAGCACTCAAGAGAGAGCCTACAATGAGCAGTTCTTC. This sequence joins TRBV2 and TRBJ2-1; D uncertain. The germline V gene has CDR1 SNHLY and CDR2 FYNNEI. Trimming cost V 7 bases and J 2 bases, with 12 bases left between them. This CDR3 comprises 14 residues. The full variable domain, its missing parts supplied by reference TRBV2 and TRBJ2-1, is EPEVTQTPSHQVTQMGQEVILRCVPISNHLYFYWYRQILGQKVEFLVSFYNNEISEKSEIFDDQFSVERPDGSNFTLKIRSTKLEDSAMYFCASTQERAYNEQFFGPGTRLTVL.

This chain connects TRBV5-4 to TRBJ1-1; TRBD1 might be the D (6 bases). Trimming pared 5 bases from V and 0 bases from J, leaving 14 bases between. There are 15 residues in the CDR3. Germline-derived CDR1 and CDR2 are SGHNT and YYREEE (reference sequence). CDR3 region: CASSLGTGLNTEAFF. CDR3 nucleotides: TGTGCCAGCAGTCTAGGTACAGGGCTGAACACTGAAGCTTTCTTT.

This clone was seen more than once but under ten times. The chain has TRBV4-3 and TRBJ1-2; no clear D. The germline gives CDR1 LGHNA, CDR2 YSLEER. This CDR3 is 14 amino acids long. Deletions cut 3 bases from V and 5 bases from J, with 13 bases between. The DNA for the CDR3 is TGCGCCAGCAGCCAGACATCGTCTCTATATGGCTACACCTTC. It encodes CASSQTSSLYGYTF.

A single count supports this clone. J is TRBJ1-2 and V is TRBV9; D is uncertain. The CDR3 is 15 amino acids. V was pared by 2 bases and J by 2 bases, with 13 bases between. CDR1 and CDR2 (germline): SGDLS, YYNGEE. The CDR3 sequence is CASSVNPDSNYGYTF. In nucleotides, the CDR3 is TGTGCCAGCAGCGTTAATCCAGACTCAAACTATGGCTACACCTTC.

The chain links TRBV6-2 or TRBV6-3 to TRBJ2-1; 9 positions agree with TRBD2. Trimming cost V 4 bases and J 10 bases; bases outside gene matches: 11. CDR3 length: 15 residues. Germline CDR1 and CDR2: MNHEY and SVGEGT. CDR3 sequence: CASSFKGAGGWEQFF. The CDR3 nucleotides read TGTGCCAGCAGTTTTAAAGGAGCGGGGGGCTGGGAGCAGTTCTTC.

This chain connects TRBV13 to TRBJ1-2, with 9 positions matching TRBD1. Germline CDR1 is PRHDT and CDR2 is FYEKMQ (reference sequence). This CDR3 spans 16 amino acids. The trim removed 0 bases at V and 6 bases at J, leaving 8 bases unmatched. The DNA for the CDR3 is TGTGCCAGCAGCTTAGGTACGGGACAGGGCGTTAATGGCTACACCTTC. Translated, it gives CASSLGTGQGVNGYTF.

The CDR3 DNA is TGTGCCAGCAGCTCAGGGGCGGAGTGGGCGCAGTATTTT. It yields the protein CASSSGAEWAQYF. The chain joins TRBV7-9 to TRBJ2-3, with D maybe TRBD1 (6 bases). The CDR3 runs to 13 residues. Germline lookup yields CDR1 SEHNR and CDR2 FQNEAQ (reference sequence). Trimming left V 4 bases short and J 10 bases short, with 15 bases between. The entire variable domain, with the rest obtained from reference TRBV7-9 and TRBJ2-3, is as follows: DTGVSQNPRHKITKRGQNVTFRCDPISEHNRLYWYRQTLGQGPEFLTYFQNEAQLEKSRLLSDRFSAERPKGSFSTLEIQRTEQGDSAMYLCASSSGAEWAQYFGPGTRLTVL.

This chain links TRBV5-1 with TRBJ2-6; a weak D match, TRBD1 (5 bases). Trimming took 5 bases from V and 1 from J, leaving 7 bases between them. CDR1 SGHRS and CDR2 YFSETQ come from the germline V gene. The CDR3 loop spans 14 amino acids. The CDR3 bases are TGCGCCAGCAGACCAGGGTCTGGGGCCAACGTCCTGACTTTC. Amino acids: CASRPGSGANVLTF. Using reference TRBV5-1 and TRBJ2-6 for the parts outside the CDR3, the full variable domain is KAGVTQTPRYLIKTRGQQVTLSCSPISGHRSVSWYQQTPGQGLQFLFEYFSETQRNKGNFPGRFSGRQFSNSRSEMNVSTLELGDSALYLCASRPGSGANVLTFGAGSRLTVL.

The rearrangement links TRBV5-1 to TRBJ2-1, with D perhaps TRBD1 (6 bases). Germline V gives CDR1 SGHRS, CDR2 YFSETQ. V lost 0 bases, J lost 3 bases, and 10 bases lay in between. The CDR3 is made up of 15 amino acids. CDR3 region: CASSLGGGGYNEQFF. Written as DNA, the CDR3 is TGCGCCAGCAGCTTGGGAGGGGGTGGCTACAATGAGCAGTTCTTC.

This sequence joins TRBV6-2 or TRBV6-3 and TRBJ1-6; TRBD1 aligns across 7 bases. After removal of 0 bases from V and 7 bases from J, the junction contained 6 bases not matched to a gene. Germline CDR1 MNHEY, CDR2 SVGEGT. The CDR3 spans 16 residues. The CDR3 DNA reads TGTGCCAGCAGTTACTCAAGTGGCAGGGGGAATTCACCCCTCCACTTT. Translation: CASSYSSGRGNSPLHF.

The chain is built from TRBV19 and TRBJ2-3; 8 nucleotides agree with TRBD2. The CDR3 extends over 14 amino acids. Trimming removed 6 bases from V and 2 bases from J; junction bases left unmatched: 4. The germline V gene has CDR1 LNHDA and CDR2 SQIVND (reference sequence). The CDR3 bases are TGTGCCAGTAGCACTAGCGGACCCACAGATACGCAGTATTTT. This encodes CASSTSGPTDTQYF.

The chain employs TRBV6-6 and TRBJ1-2; tentatively, D is TRBD1 (5 bases). Trimming cost V 1 base and J 4 bases, with 10 bases left between them. In germline, CDR1 is MNHNY, CDR2 SVGAGI (reference sequence). This CDR3 contains 14 residues. The CDR3 coding sequence is TGTGCCAGCAGTTACTACCAGGGTGGCTATGGCTACACCTTC. Translation: CASSYYQGGYGYTF.

The chain has TRBV7-2 and TRBJ1-2; 11 nucleotides agree with TRBD1. Germline V gene data show CDR1 as SGHTA and CDR2 as FQGNSA. V trimming: 5 bases; J trimming: 2 bases; junction bases outside the gene matches: 10. CDR3 size: 17 residues. CDR3 loop: CASSTRTGGAGNYGYTF. CDR3 bases: TGTGCCAGCAGCACGAGGACAGGGGGCGCCGGGAACTATGGCTACACCTTC.

J is TRBJ1-2 and V is TRBV5-6; D is unresolved. The CDR3 has 12 residues. Trimming stripped 3 bases from V and 5 bases from J, with 8 bases between. Germline lookup yields CDR1 SGHDT and CDR2 YYEEEE. The CDR3 spells CASSSVTYGYTF. The CDR3, as DNA: TGTGCCAGCAGCTCCGTAACATATGGCTACACCTTC.